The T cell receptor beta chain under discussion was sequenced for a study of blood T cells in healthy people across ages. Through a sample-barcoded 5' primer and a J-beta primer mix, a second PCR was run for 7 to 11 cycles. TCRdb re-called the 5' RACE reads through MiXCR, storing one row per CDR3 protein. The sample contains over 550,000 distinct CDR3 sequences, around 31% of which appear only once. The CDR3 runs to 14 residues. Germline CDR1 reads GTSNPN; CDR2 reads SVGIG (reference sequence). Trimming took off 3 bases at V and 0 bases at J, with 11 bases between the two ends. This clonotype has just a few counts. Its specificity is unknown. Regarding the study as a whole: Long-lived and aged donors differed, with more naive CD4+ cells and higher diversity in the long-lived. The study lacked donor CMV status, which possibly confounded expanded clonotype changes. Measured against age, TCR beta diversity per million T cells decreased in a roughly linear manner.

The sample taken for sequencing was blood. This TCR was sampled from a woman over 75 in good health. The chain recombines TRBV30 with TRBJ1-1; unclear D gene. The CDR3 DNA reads TGTGCCTGGAGGACCATGGGCTTGAACACTGAAGCTTTCTTT. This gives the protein CAWRTMGLNTEAFF.